This T cell receptor (beta chain) was retrieved from a study of blood T cell repertoires in COVID-19. Background on the study: The origin of the acute and convalescent COVID-19 samples was the United States, Italy and Spain. PBMCs, B-cell-depleted T cells, or T cells provided the cDNA or gDNA that made up the material.

Under the authors' procedure: For nucleated cells, counts were estimated from reference gene primer amplification. Sequenced by immunoSEQ multiplex PCR; TCRdb stores in-frame clones only, minus some. Clonal size and the V and J genes are those of that table, whereas D and trimming came from the DNA. Of approximately 200,000 clones detected, 87% appear once; the ten largest clones hold roughly 2%. CDR3 length: 15 amino acids. Looked up from germline, CDR1 is GTSNPN and CDR2 is SVGIG (reference sequence). Trimming stripped 0 bases from V and 5 bases from J, with 16 bases between. The specimen sequenced was peripheral blood. The chain employs TRBV30 and TRBJ1-1, with no clear D. This TCR came from a man aged 40-49 years with active or convalescent COVID-19. This chain's CDR3 is CAWSVGGSPGTEAFF. DNA of the CDR3: TGTGCCTGGAGTGTAGGCGGTTCACCCGGGACTGAAGCTTTCTTT.